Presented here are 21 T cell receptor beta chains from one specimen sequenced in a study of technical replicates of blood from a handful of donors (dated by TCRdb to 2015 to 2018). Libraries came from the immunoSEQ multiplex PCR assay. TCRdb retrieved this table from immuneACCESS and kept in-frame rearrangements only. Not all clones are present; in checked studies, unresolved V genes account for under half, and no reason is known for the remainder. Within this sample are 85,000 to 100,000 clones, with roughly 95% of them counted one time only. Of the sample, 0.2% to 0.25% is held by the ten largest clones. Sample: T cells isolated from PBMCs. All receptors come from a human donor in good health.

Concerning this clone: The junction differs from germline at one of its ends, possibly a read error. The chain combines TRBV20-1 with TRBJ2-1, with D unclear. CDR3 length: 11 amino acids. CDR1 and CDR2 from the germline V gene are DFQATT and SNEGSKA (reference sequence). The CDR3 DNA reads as TGCAGTGCTGGGCAGTTCGGCCTAAGGATCTTC. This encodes CSAGQFGLRIF.

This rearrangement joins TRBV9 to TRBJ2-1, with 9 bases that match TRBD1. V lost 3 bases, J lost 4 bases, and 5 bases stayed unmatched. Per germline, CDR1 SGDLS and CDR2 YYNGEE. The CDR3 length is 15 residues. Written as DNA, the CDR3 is TGTGCCAGCAGCGCGGACAGGGGAGCTTACAATGAGCAGTTCTTC. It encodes CASSADRGAYNEQFF.

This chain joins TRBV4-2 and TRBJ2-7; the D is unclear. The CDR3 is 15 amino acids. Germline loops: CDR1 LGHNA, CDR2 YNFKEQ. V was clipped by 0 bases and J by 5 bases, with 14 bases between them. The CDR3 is CASSQDYGRTHEQYF. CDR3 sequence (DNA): TGTGCCAGCAGCCAAGACTACGGTCGTACCCACGAGCAGTACTTC.

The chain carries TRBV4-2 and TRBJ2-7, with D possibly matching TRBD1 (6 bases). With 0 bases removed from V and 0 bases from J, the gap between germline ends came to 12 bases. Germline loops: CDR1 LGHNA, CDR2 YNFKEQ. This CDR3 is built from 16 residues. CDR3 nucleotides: TGTGCCAGCAGCCAAGATCAACAGGGCAGCTCCTACGAGCAGTACTTC. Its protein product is CASSQDQQGSSYEQYF.

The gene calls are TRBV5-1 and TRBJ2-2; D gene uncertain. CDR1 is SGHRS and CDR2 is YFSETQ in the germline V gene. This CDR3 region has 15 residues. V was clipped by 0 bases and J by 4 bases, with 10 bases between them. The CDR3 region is CASSLDSIPTGELFF. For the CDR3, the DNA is TGCGCCAGCAGCTTGGATTCTATACCCACCGGGGAGCTGTTTTTT.

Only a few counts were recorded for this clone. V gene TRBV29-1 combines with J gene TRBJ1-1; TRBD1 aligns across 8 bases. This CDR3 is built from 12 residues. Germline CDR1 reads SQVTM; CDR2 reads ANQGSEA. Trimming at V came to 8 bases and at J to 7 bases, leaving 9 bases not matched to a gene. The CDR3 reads CSILRGTGEAFF. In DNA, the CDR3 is TGCAGCATCCTCCGGGGGACAGGTGAAGCTTTCTTT.

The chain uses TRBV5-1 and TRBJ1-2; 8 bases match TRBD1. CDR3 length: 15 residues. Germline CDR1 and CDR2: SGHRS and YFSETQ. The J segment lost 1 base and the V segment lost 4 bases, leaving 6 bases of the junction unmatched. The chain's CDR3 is CASSGPGQVNYGYTF. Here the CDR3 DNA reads TGCGCCAGCAGCGGACCGGGACAGGTTAACTATGGCTACACCTTC.

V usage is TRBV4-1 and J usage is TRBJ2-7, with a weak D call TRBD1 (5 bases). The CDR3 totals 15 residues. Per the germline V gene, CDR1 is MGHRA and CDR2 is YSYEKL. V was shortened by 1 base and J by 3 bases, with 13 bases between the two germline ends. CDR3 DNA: TGCGCCAGCAGCCAAGTTGGTGACAGTGACTACGAGCAGTACTTC. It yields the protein CASSQVGDSDYEQYF.

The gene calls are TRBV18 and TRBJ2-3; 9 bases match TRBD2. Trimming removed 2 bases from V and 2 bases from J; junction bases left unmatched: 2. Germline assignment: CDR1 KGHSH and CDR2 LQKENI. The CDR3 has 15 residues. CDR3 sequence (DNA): TGTGCCAGCTCACCAGCGGGAGGGTTCACAGATACGCAGTATTTT. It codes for CASSPAGGFTDTQYF. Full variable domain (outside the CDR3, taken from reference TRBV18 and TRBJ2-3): NAGVMQNPRHLVRRRGQEARLRCSPMKGHSHVYWYRQLPEEGLKFMVYLQKENIIDESGMPKERFSAEFPKEGPSILRIQQVVRGDSAAYFCASSPAGGFTDTQYFGPGTRLTVL.

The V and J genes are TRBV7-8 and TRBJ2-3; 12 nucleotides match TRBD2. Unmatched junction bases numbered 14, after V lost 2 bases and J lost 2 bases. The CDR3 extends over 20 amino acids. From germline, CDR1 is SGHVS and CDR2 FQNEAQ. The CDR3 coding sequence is TGTGCCAGCAGCTTAACCGGGACTAGCGGGCCAACGGCATTCACAGATACGCAGTATTTT. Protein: CASSLTGTSGPTAFTDTQYF.

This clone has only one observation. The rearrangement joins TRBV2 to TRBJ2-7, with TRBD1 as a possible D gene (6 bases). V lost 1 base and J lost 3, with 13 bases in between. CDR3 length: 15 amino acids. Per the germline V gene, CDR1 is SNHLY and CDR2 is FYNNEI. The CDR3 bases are TGTGCCAGCAGTGAAGGCGGTGGACAGTTCTACGAGCAGTACTTC. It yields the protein CASSEGGGQFYEQYF.

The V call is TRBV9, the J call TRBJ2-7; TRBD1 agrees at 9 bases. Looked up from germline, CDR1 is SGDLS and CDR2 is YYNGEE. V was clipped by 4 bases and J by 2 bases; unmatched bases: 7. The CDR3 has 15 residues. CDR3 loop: CASSLTGGAPYEQYF. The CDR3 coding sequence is TGTGCCAGCAGCTTAACAGGGGGCGCCCCCTACGAGCAGTACTTC.

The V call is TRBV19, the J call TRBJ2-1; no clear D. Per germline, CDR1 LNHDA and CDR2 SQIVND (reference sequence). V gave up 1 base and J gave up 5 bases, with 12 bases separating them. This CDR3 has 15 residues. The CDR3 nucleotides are TGTGCCAGTAGTATAGCATTTTTCCAGGACAATGAGCAGTTCTTC. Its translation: CASSIAFFQDNEQFF.

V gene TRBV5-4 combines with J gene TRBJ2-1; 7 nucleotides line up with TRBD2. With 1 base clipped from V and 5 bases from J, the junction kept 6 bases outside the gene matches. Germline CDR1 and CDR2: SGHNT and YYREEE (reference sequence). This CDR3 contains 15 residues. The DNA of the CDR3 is TGTGCCAGCAGCTTGACTAGCGACCCCCACAATGAGCAGTTCTTC. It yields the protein CASSLTSDPHNEQFF.

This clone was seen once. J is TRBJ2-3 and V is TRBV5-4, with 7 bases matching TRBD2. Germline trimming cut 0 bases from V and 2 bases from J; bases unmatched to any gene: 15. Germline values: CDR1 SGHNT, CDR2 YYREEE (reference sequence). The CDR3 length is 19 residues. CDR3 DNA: TGTGCCAGCAGCTTGGGACCGGCTACTAGCGCCTTCACCACAGATACGCAGTATTTT. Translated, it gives CASSLGPATSAFTTDTQYF.

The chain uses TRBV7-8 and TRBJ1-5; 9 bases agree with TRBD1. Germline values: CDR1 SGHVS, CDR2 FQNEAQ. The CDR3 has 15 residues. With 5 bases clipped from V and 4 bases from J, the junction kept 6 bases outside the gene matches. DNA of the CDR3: TGTGCCAGCAGCCGGACAGGGGACTTTAATCAGCCCCAGCATTTT. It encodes CASSRTGDFNQPQHF.

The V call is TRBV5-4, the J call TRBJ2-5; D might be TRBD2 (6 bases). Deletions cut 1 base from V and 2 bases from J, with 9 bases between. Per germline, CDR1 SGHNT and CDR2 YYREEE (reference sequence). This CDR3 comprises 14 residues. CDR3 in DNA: TGTGCCAGCAGCTTGTGGGGGGTTCAAGAGACCCAGTACTTC. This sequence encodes CASSLWGVQETQYF.

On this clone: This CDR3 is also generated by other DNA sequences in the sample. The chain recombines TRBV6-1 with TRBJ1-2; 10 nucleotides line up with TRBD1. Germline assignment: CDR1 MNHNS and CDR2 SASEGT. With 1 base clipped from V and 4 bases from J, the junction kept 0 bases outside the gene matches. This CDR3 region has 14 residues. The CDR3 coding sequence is TGTGCCAGCAGTGAAGGGACAGGGGGCTATGGCTACACCTTC. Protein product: CASSEGTGGYGYTF.

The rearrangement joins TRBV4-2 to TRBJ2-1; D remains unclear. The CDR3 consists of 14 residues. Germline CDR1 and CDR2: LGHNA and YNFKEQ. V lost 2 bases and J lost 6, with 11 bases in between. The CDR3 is CASSQWSASNEQFF. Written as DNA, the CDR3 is TGTGCCAGCAGCCAATGGTCGGCTAGCAATGAGCAGTTCTTC.

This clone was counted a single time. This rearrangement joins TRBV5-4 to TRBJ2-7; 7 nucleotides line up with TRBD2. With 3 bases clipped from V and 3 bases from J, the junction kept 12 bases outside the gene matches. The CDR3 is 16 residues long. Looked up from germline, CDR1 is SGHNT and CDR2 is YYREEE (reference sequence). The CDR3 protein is CASSSGYAGDYYEQYF. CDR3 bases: TGTGCCAGCAGCTCGGGGTATGCGGGAGATTACTACGAGCAGTACTTC.

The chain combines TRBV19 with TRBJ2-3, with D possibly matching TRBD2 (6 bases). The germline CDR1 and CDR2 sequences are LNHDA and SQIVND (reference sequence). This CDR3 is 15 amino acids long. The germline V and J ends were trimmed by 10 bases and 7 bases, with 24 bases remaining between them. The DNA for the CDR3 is TGTGCCACTTTCGGGAGCCGATTGGGGGAGTATACGCAGTATTTT. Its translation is CATFGSRLGEYTQYF.